These 29 T cell receptor beta chains share one sample of origin, sequenced in a study of monozygotic twins with inflammatory bowel disease. TCRdb reprocessed the 5' RACE reads, keeping one entry per CDR3 protein, no DNA. Its table records 420,000 or so distinct CDR3 sequences. The source material was blood. The receptor set was obtained from a human donor with ulcerative colitis or Crohn's disease, or a healthy co-twin of an affected twin (not recorded which).

This chain links TRBV11-2 with TRBJ2-1; the TCRdb D gene call, TRBD1, has no DNA to confirm it. The length of the CDR3 is 15 residues. Germline CDR1 reads SGHAT; CDR2 reads FQNNGV. The chain's CDR3 is CASSVRGGTYNEQFF.

This chain joins TRBV20-1 and TRBJ2-1; there is no DNA to check the TCRdb D call of TRBD2. This CDR3 spans 17 amino acids. Germline CDR1 DFQATT, CDR2 SNEGSKA (reference sequence). The CDR3 is CSAKRGTSGRAGDEQFF.

The V and J genes are TRBV29-1 and TRBJ2-7; as DNA is missing, the TRBD2 call by TCRdb cannot be tested. The V gene's germline CDR1 is SQVTM and CDR2 ANQGSEA. The CDR3 loop spans 14 amino acids. This CDR3 is CSVRTSGVSYEQYF.

This chain uses TRBV5-1 with TRBJ2-5; TCRdb gives TRBD1 as the D gene, but with no DNA this cannot be confirmed. The CDR3 is 14 residues long. The germline V gene encodes CDR1 SGHRS and CDR2 YFSETQ. CDR3 in amino acids: CASSFGTAQETQYF.

The chain employs TRBV12-3 or TRBV12-4 and TRBJ1-1. This CDR3 contains 13 residues. CDR3: CASRVGENTEAFF.

The chain carries TRBV7-2 and TRBJ2-5; the TCRdb call, TRBD1, lacks DNA for checking. Germline V gene lookup returns CDR1 SGHTA and CDR2 FQGNSA. The CDR3 totals 13 residues. The CDR3 loop is CASTGGADETQYF.

This CDR3 is CASSPRKDEQFF. V is TRBV18 and J is TRBJ2-1. The CDR3 covers 12 residues. From germline, CDR1 is KGHSH and CDR2 LQKENI.

The chain links TRBV6-1 to TRBJ1-5; the TCRdb D gene call, TRBD1, has no DNA to confirm it. There are 13 residues in the CDR3. Per the germline V gene, CDR1 is MNHNS and CDR2 is SASEGT. The CDR3 protein is CASTTDLLQPQHF.

The chain carries TRBV6-5 and TRBJ2-7. The CDR3 has 13 residues. Germline lookup yields CDR1 MNHEY and CDR2 SVGAGI. CDR3: CASINSATYEQYF.

This chain joins TRBV7-9 and TRBJ2-1; TCRdb reports TRBD2, a call that lacks DNA to check it against. The germline gives CDR1 SEHNR, CDR2 FQNEAQ (reference sequence). The CDR3 is 16 amino acids. CDR3 loop: CASSIPRLAGTGEQFF. Combining the CDR3 with reference TRBV7-9 and TRBJ2-1 gives the whole variable domain DTGVSQNPRHKITKRGQNVTFRCDPISEHNRLYWYRQTLGQGPEFLTYFQNEAQLEKSRLLSDRFSAERPKGSFSTLEIQRTEQGDSAMYLCASSIPRLAGTGEQFFGPGTRLTVL.

CDR3 residues: CASSHNPYTEAFF. The gene calls are TRBV5-5 and TRBJ1-1. The CDR3 runs to 13 residues. Germline-derived CDR1 and CDR2 are SGHKS and YYEKEE (reference sequence).

This chain connects TRBV5-1 to TRBJ2-7. Germline loops: CDR1 SGHRS, CDR2 YFSETQ. This CDR3 is built from 13 residues. CDR3 sequence: CASSSDTNSEQYF.

The chain couples TRBV5-1 to TRBJ2-4; the TCRdb call, TRBD1, lacks DNA for checking. Per germline, CDR1 SGHRS and CDR2 YFSETQ. The CDR3 has 14 residues. CDR3 region: CASSRAGGRDIQYF.

This rearrangement joins TRBV20-1 to TRBJ2-5; without DNA, the TCRdb call of TRBD1 cannot be checked. Looked up from germline, CDR1 is DFQATT and CDR2 is SNEGSKA (reference sequence). This CDR3 is built from 15 residues. CDR3 sequence reads: CSARSRREDQETQYF.

The V call is TRBV5-1, the J call TRBJ2-4; with no DNA, the TCRdb D assignment of TRBD1 cannot be verified. This CDR3 is built from 16 residues. The germline V gene has CDR1 SGHRS and CDR2 YFSETQ. CDR3 sequence: CASSPQGAMTQNIQYF.

The rearrangement joins TRBV15 to TRBJ2-5; no DNA is available, so the TRBD1 call from TCRdb remains unchecked. Germline CDR1 and CDR2: LNHNV and YYDKDF (reference sequence). This CDR3 spans 16 amino acids. CDR3 in amino acids: CATSRGHRGTQETQYF.

The chain employs TRBV19 and TRBJ1-5; TCRdb's D gene call, TRBD1, goes unchecked for lack of DNA. This CDR3 has 15 amino acids. Germline CDR1 LNHDA, CDR2 SQIVND (reference sequence). CDR3 amino acids: CASTSIVGVKQPQHF.

The CDR3 loop reads CASSPMGPGTEAFF. The chain couples TRBV6-2 or TRBV6-3 to TRBJ1-1; the D call from TCRdb, TRBD1, cannot be confirmed without DNA. Germline lookup yields CDR1 MNHEY and CDR2 SVGEGT. The CDR3 is 14 residues long.

The chain uses TRBV19 and TRBJ1-5; there is no DNA to check the TCRdb D call of TRBD1. The CDR3 loop spans 16 amino acids. The germline CDR1 and CDR2 sequences are LNHDA and SQIVND (reference sequence). The CDR3 sequence: CASSPGAPGGNQPQHF.

CDR3 in amino acids: CASSQAGGISNQPQHF. The gene calls are TRBV4-1 and TRBJ1-5; the D gene TCRdb calls, TRBD1, cannot be checked with no DNA. The CDR3 runs 16 residues. Germline CDR1 is MGHRA and CDR2 is YSYEKL.

The V gene is TRBV4-2, the J gene TRBJ1-6; TCRdb's assignment of TRBD1 cannot be checked, as there is no DNA. Germline loops: CDR1 LGHNA, CDR2 YNFKEQ. This CDR3 spans 20 amino acids. Here the CDR3 reads CASSVGQGALSSSYNSPLHF.

The chain employs TRBV5-1 and TRBJ2-1; absent DNA, TCRdb's TRBD1 call cannot be checked. Per the germline V gene, CDR1 is SGHRS and CDR2 is YFSETQ. The CDR3 runs 12 residues. CDR3 in amino acids: CASRDRNNEQFF.

V gene TRBV9 combines with J gene TRBJ2-1; without DNA, the TCRdb call of TRBD2 cannot be checked. This CDR3 spans 16 amino acids. Germline V gene data show CDR1 as SGDLS and CDR2 as YYNGEE. The CDR3 region is CASSALAGGVVNEQFF. Combining the CDR3 with reference TRBV9 and TRBJ2-1 gives the whole variable domain DSGVTQTPKHLITATGQRVTLRCSPRSGDLSVYWYQQSLDQGLQFLIQYYNGEERAKGNILERFSAQQFPDLHSELNLSSLELGDSALYFCASSALAGGVVNEQFFGPGTRLTVL.

This chain links TRBV11-2 with TRBJ2-1; TCRdb names TRBD2, which stays unverified in the absence of DNA. Germline V CDR1 and CDR2: SGHAT, FQNNGV. There are 18 residues in the CDR3. The CDR3 is CASSQRGLAGPIHNEQFF.

The chain employs TRBV5-1 and TRBJ2-2; TCRdb gives TRBD1 as the D gene, but with no DNA this cannot be confirmed. The germline V gene has CDR1 SGHRS and CDR2 YFSETQ. The CDR3 sequence is 17 residues long. CDR3 residues: CASSFDRGRSGTGELFF.

V gene TRBV3-1 combines with J gene TRBJ2-1; the TRBD1 assignment by TCRdb is unverifiable without DNA. Germline V gives CDR1 LGHDT, CDR2 YNNKEL (reference sequence). The CDR3 extends over 17 amino acids. Here the CDR3 reads CASSPSPGSPMDNEQFF.

The V gene is TRBV5-5, the J gene TRBJ2-5. The CDR3 is 14 amino acids. Germline values: CDR1 SGHKS, CDR2 YYEKEE (reference sequence). CDR3 in amino acids: CASSRLTEQETQYF.

The chain is built from TRBV20-1 and TRBJ2-1; the TRBD2 assignment by TCRdb is unverifiable without DNA. The CDR3 contains 16 residues. Germline-derived CDR1 and CDR2 are DFQATT and SNEGSKA (reference sequence). CDR3 in amino acids: CSARARTSGEVNEQFF.

The chain uses TRBV5-6 and TRBJ2-1; there is no DNA to check the TCRdb D call of TRBD2. The CDR3 sequence is 17 residues long. The germline V gene encodes CDR1 SGHDT and CDR2 YYEEEE. The CDR3 spells CASSFGAGGLKYNEQFF.